These 28 T cell receptor beta chains originate from one sample sequenced in a study of blood T cell repertoires in COVID-19 (dated by TCRdb to the early 2020s). Libraries were built with the immunoSEQ multiplex PCR assay. Here the immuneACCESS table is served through TCRdb, limited to in-frame sequences with V and J called. Missing clones are a known gap in these copies; in checked studies unresolved V genes cover under half, and the rest lacks a known reason. The table for this sample lists a few hundred thousand clones; around 90% of them were counted only once. Together, the top ten hold 0.65% to 0.9% of the sample. The sequencing sample was made of peripheral blood. These receptors were obtained from a woman between 25 and 40 years old with acute or convalescent COVID-19.

CDR3 DNA: TGTGCCAGCAGTATCAACACAGGGTATGAAAAACTGTTTTTT. Translated: CASSINTGYEKLFF. This chain connects TRBV2 to TRBJ1-4; TRBD1 might be the D (6 bases). Germline-derived CDR1 and CDR2 are SNHLY and FYNNEI. The CDR3 is made up of 14 amino acids. Trimming stripped 5 bases from V and 6 bases from J, with 13 bases between.

V and J are TRBV6-1 and TRBJ1-3; maybe TRBD1 (5 bases). Trimming removed 2 bases from V and 4 bases from J, with 9 bases in between. The germline CDR1 and CDR2 sequences are MNHNS and SASEGT. This CDR3 has 14 residues. CDR3: CASSEQGQGNTIYF. CDR3 in DNA: TGTGCCAGCAGTGAACAGGGTCAGGGAAACACCATATATTTT.

The genes are TRBV6-6 and TRBJ2-7; 14 nucleotides match TRBD2. The length of the CDR3 is 15 residues. In germline, CDR1 is MNHNY, CDR2 SVGAGI (reference sequence). The V segment lost 4 bases and the J segment 6 bases; nucleotides outside the gene matches: 5. DNA for the CDR3: TGTGCCAGCAGTTTCTCGACTAGCGGGAGGGGCGAGCAGTACTTC. Translating gives CASSFSTSGRGEQYF.

This chain links TRBV7-9 with TRBJ2-7; the match to TRBD2 covers 10 bases. V dropped 4 bases and J dropped 3; count of bases not matched to a gene: 6. Germline loops: CDR1 SEHNR, CDR2 FQNEAQ (reference sequence). This CDR3 has 15 residues. The CDR3 sequence: CASSSGLAEVYEQYF. DNA of the CDR3: TGTGCCAGCAGCTCTGGACTAGCGGAAGTCTACGAGCAGTACTTC.

This clone was detected only once. The V call is TRBV7-2, the J call TRBJ2-1, with TRBD2 matching over 10 bases. This CDR3 has 17 amino acids. Germline trimming cut 3 bases from V and 3 bases from J; bases unmatched to any gene: 8. Germline CDR1 reads SGHTA; CDR2 reads FQGNSA. CDR3 amino acids: CASSLDGLADLYNEQFF. The DNA of the CDR3 is TGTGCCAGCAGCTTGGACGGACTAGCGGACCTCTACAATGAGCAGTTCTTC.

The rearrangement joins TRBV19 to TRBJ1-1, with 7 positions matching TRBD1. Germline CDR1 and CDR2: LNHDA and SQIVND (reference sequence). CDR3 size: 15 residues. V dropped 6 bases and J dropped 3; count of bases not matched to a gene: 10. This chain's CDR3 is CASRTTDRVYTEAFF. As DNA, the CDR3 is TGTGCCAGTAGGACCACAGACAGGGTGTACACTGAAGCTTTCTTT.

This clone occurred a few times. This chain links TRBV10-3 with TRBJ2-5, with 12 bases matching TRBD2. The CDR3 consists of 14 residues. The germline V gene has CDR1 ENHRY and CDR2 SYGVKD. With 6 bases clipped from V and 5 bases from J, the junction kept 4 bases outside the gene matches. The CDR3 nucleotides are TGTGCCATCAGGGAGGGGACTAGCGGGGAGACCCAGTACTTC. Protein product: CAIREGTSGETQYF.

The rearrangement joins TRBV21-1 to TRBJ2-3; TRBD2, as called in the table, went unchecked against the DNA. TRBV21-1 is recorded as a pseudogene. CDR3 length equals 17 residues. The CDR3 region is CASSKTKRDRGTDTQYF. The CDR3 DNA is TGTGCCAGCAGCAAAACTAAGCGGGACCGCGGCACAGATACGCAGTATTTT.

The V and J genes are TRBV6-4 and TRBJ2-2, with 9 bases fitting TRBD2. V gave up 7 bases and J gave up 2 bases; unmatched junction bases: 14. Germline V gene sequence: CDR1 MRHNA, CDR2 SNTAGT. The CDR3 contains 18 residues. The DNA of the CDR3 is TGTGCCAGCACCCAACAAATTCGCGGGAGGGTCAACACCGGGGAGCTGTTTTTT. Residues: CASTQQIRGRVNTGELFF.

The DNA of the CDR3 is TGTGCCAGCAGTCGGAGAATCGCCTACAATGAGCAGTTCTTC. Protein: CASSRRIAYNEQFF. The chain has TRBV27 and TRBJ2-1; D gene unclear. Trimming pared 5 bases from V and 2 bases from J, leaving 10 bases between. The CDR3 sequence is 14 residues long. Germline V gives CDR1 MNHEY, CDR2 SMNVEV (reference sequence).

The chain carries TRBV5-4 and TRBJ2-5; TRBD1 matches at 7 bases. The junction had 7 bases not matched to a gene; V was cut back by 4 bases and J by 1 base. The CDR3 has 15 residues. The germline V gene has CDR1 SGHNT and CDR2 YYREEE (reference sequence). CDR3 protein: CASSPPGTAQETQYF. The CDR3 nucleotides read TGTGCCAGCAGCCCGCCGGGGACAGCCCAAGAGACCCAGTACTTC. The variable domain in full, with the rest retrieved from reference TRBV5-4 and TRBJ2-5, is ETGVTQSPTHLIKTRGQQVTLRCSSQSGHNTVSWYQQALGQGPQFIFQYYREEENGRGNFPPRFSGLQFPNYSSELNVNALELDDSALYLCASSPPGTAQETQYFGPGTRLLVL.

The J gene is TRBJ2-5, the V gene TRBV5-1; weak D call: TRBD2 (5 bases). CDR1 SGHRS and CDR2 YFSETQ come from the germline V gene. The germline V and J ends were trimmed by 1 base and 2 bases, with 9 bases remaining between them. The CDR3 totals 14 residues. The CDR3, as DNA: TGCGCCAGCAGCTTGACTAGTAAACAAGAGACCCAGTACTTC. Amino acid sequence: CASSLTSKQETQYF.

This clone was found a few times. The chain is built from TRBV30 and TRBJ2-7, with D possibly being TRBD1 (6 bases). Germline loops: CDR1 GTSNPN, CDR2 SVGIG (reference sequence). V dropped 3 bases and J dropped 0 bases, with 15 bases sitting between them. This CDR3 has 15 residues. DNA for the CDR3: TGTGCCTGGAGCACGCCAGGGGCGCCCTCCTACGAGCAGTACTTC. This gives the protein CAWSTPGAPSYEQYF.

The chain employs TRBV6-2 or TRBV6-3 and TRBJ2-4; D might be TRBD2 (7 bases). Germline loops: CDR1 MNHEY, CDR2 SVGEGT. The CDR3 extends over 17 amino acids. Trimming removed 6 bases at V and 0 bases at J, with 18 bases between. The CDR3 spells CASSPKSGTIAKNIQYF. Written as DNA, the CDR3 is TGTGCCAGCAGCCCTAAAAGCGGGACAATAGCCAAAAACATTCAGTACTTC.

This clone appeared once. The chain is built from TRBV27 and TRBJ2-7, with 9 bases matching TRBD1. This CDR3 has 12 amino acids. Germline V CDR1 and CDR2: MNHEY, SMNVEV (reference sequence). The ends lost 8 bases at V and 6 bases at J; junction bases unmatched: 5. The CDR3 loop reads CASRTGASEQYF. CDR3 DNA sequence: TGTGCCAGCCGGACAGGGGCCAGCGAGCAGTACTTC.

The chain employs TRBV6-6 and TRBJ2-3, with TRBD1 matching 8 bases. The trim removed 6 bases at V and 3 bases at J, leaving 5 bases unmatched. Germline CDR1 MNHNY, CDR2 SVGAGI (reference sequence). CDR3 length: 14 amino acids. Written as DNA, the CDR3 is TGTGCCAGCAGGAGGACAGGGATAACAGATACGCAGTATTTT. It translates to CASRRTGITDTQYF.

The chain employs TRBV6-7 and TRBJ1-5; D remains ambiguous. TRBV6-7 is designated an ORF whose function remains uncertain. CDR3 length: 15 amino acids. The V end lost 6 bases, the J end lost 0 bases, and 12 bases lay between the germline ends. Here the CDR3 DNA reads TGTGCCAGCAGAGACTTGCCAGATAGCAATCAGCCCCAGCATTTT. This translates into CASRDLPDSNQPQHF.

The rearrangement links TRBV25-1 to TRBJ2-7; weak D call: TRBD1 (5 bases). The length of the CDR3 is 14 residues. V dropped 4 bases and J dropped 2 bases, with 12 bases sitting between them. Per germline, CDR1 MGHDK and CDR2 SYGVNS. CDR3 in DNA: TGTGCCAGCAGTGGGGATACAGGACCCTACGAGCAGTACTTC. Its translation: CASSGDTGPYEQYF.

J is TRBJ2-3 and V is TRBV15; a possible D gene is TRBD2 (5 bases). Germline-derived CDR1 and CDR2 are LNHNV and YYDKDF (reference sequence). V gave up 6 bases and J gave up 0 bases, with 16 bases separating them. This CDR3 spans 16 amino acids. The CDR3 bases are TGTGCCACCAGAGGCCCCCCGGGCGGGAGCACAGATACGCAGTATTTT. Amino acid sequence: CATRGPPGGSTDTQYF.

This chain links TRBV13 with TRBJ2-5, with 9 bases identical to TRBD2. With V trimmed by 5 bases and J by 5 bases, 15 bases remained unmatched. CDR3 length equals 17 residues. Germline V lookup: CDR1 PRHDT, CDR2 FYEKMQ (reference sequence). CDR3 DNA sequence: TGTGCCAGCAGCCCCCCTCAGTTAGCGGGAGTTGTGGAGACCCAGTACTTC. Its translation is CASSPPQLAGVVETQYF.

CDR3 bases: TGTGCCAGCAGGACCGGAGTGGAAAAACTGTTTTTT. Translating gives CASRTGVEKLFF. The chain has TRBV13 and TRBJ1-4, with D uncertain. The germline V and J ends were trimmed by 6 bases and 8 bases, with 10 bases remaining between them. Looked up from germline, CDR1 is PRHDT and CDR2 is FYEKMQ (reference sequence). The CDR3 runs to 12 residues.

The chain recombines TRBV14 with TRBJ2-1; 8 bases match TRBD2. Germline CDR1 reads SGHDN; CDR2 reads FVKESK. CDR3 size: 16 residues. Unmatched junction bases numbered 9, after V lost 1 base and J lost 7 bases. DNA for the CDR3: TGTGCCAGCAGCCAAGCTTGGTTAGCGGGACCGAATGAGCAGTTCTTC. It yields the protein CASSQAWLAGPNEQFF.

This rearrangement joins TRBV6-2 or TRBV6-3 to TRBJ1-5, with TRBD1 matching over 9 bases. This CDR3 has 17 amino acids. The germline V gene has CDR1 MNHEY and CDR2 SVGEGT. The V segment lost 0 bases and the J segment 0 bases; nucleotides outside the gene matches: 3. The CDR3 spells CASSYSDRGNSNQPQHF. The CDR3 DNA follows: TGTGCCAGCAGTTACTCGGACAGGGGTAATAGCAATCAGCCCCAGCATTTT.

The genes are TRBV29-1 and TRBJ1-5; D possibly corresponds to TRBD1 (5 bases). Germline lookup yields CDR1 SQVTM and CDR2 ANQGSEA. V was trimmed by 6 bases and J by 3 bases, leaving 12 bases between them. CDR3 length: 13 amino acids. The CDR3 DNA reads as TGCAGCGTAAGGCAGGGCGACAATCAGCCCCAGCATTTT. This encodes CSVRQGDNQPQHF.

In DNA form, the CDR3 reads TGTGCCAGTAGTACGCGACAGGGAGATACGCAGTATTTT. This sequence encodes CASSTRQGDTQYF. This rearrangement joins TRBV19 to TRBJ2-3; 7 bases align to TRBD1. The CDR3 has 13 amino acids. The V segment lost 4 bases and the J segment 5 bases; nucleotides outside the gene matches: 3. The germline V gene has CDR1 LNHDA and CDR2 SQIVND (reference sequence). The complete variable domain, with remaining parts taken from reference TRBV19 and TRBJ2-3, reads DGGITQSPKYLFRKEGQNVTLSCEQNLNHDAMYWYRQDPGQGLRLIYYSQIVNDFQKGDIAEGYSVSREKKESFPLTVTSAQKNPTAFYLCASSTRQGDTQYFGPGTRLTVL.

The chain recombines TRBV5-4 with TRBJ1-1, with D unclear. With 3 bases removed from V and 1 base from J, the gap between germline ends came to 7 bases. Germline V gives CDR1 SGHNT, CDR2 YYREEE (reference sequence). The CDR3 has 13 residues. CDR3 in DNA: TGTGCCAGCAGCTCGACGGGGAACACTGAAGCTTTCTTT. Residues: CASSSTGNTEAFF.

This rearrangement joins TRBV9 to TRBJ2-7; no definite D call. V dropped 3 bases and J dropped 0 bases, with 7 bases sitting between them. The CDR3 is 13 residues long. CDR1 is SGDLS, CDR2 YYNGEE, per germline. CDR3 sequence (DNA): TGTGCCAGCAGCGAAAGGAGCTCCTACGAGCAGTACTTC. It translates to CASSERSSYEQYF. Variable domain in full (rest from reference TRBV9 and TRBJ2-7): DSGVTQTPKHLITATGQRVTLRCSPRSGDLSVYWYQQSLDQGLQFLIQYYNGEERAKGNILERFSAQQFPDLHSELNLSSLELGDSALYFCASSERSSYEQYFGPGTRLTVT.

This chain links TRBV9 with TRBJ2-2; 11 nucleotides match TRBD2. Trimming removed 3 bases from V and 5 bases from J; junction bases left unmatched: 6. The CDR3 extends over 16 amino acids. From germline, CDR1 is SGDLS and CDR2 YYNGEE. CDR3 amino acids: CASSALAGGGTGELFF. As DNA, the CDR3 is TGTGCCAGCAGCGCGCTAGCGGGAGGAGGTACCGGGGAGCTGTTTTTT.